Shown below are 26 T cell receptor beta chains from a single sample sequenced in a study of OX40 agonist ivuxolimab in advanced cancers. Sequencing was performed with immunoSEQ multiplex PCR; in TCRdb, only in-frame clones are kept and a portion is missing. The repertoire holds roughly 54,000 clones, with about 89% as singletons. The material sequenced was CD4+ or CD8+ T cells sorted from blood, taken in a trial of the OX40 agonist ivuxolimab. These receptors were collected from an adult with an advanced solid tumor such as melanoma, head and neck, liver or kidney cancer.

The chain links TRBV7-6 to TRBJ2-3, with unresolved D. This CDR3 comprises 13 residues. Trimming took 2 bases from V and 5 from J, leaving 8 bases between them. Germline V gives CDR1 SGHVS, CDR2 FNYEAQ. The CDR3 sequence: CASSLSPGDTQYF. Here the CDR3 DNA reads TGTGCCAGCAGCTTATCCCCTGGAGATACGCAGTATTTT. The whole variable domain, filled in from reference TRBV7-6 and TRBJ2-3, reads GAGVSQSPRYKVTKRGQDVALRCDPISGHVSLYWYRQALGQGPEFLTYFNYEAQQDKSGLPNDRFSAERPEGSISTLTIQRTEQRDSAMYRCASSLSPGDTQYFGPGTRLTVL.

The chain uses TRBV7-9 and TRBJ2-7; D gene uncertain. V lost 4 bases and J 5 bases, leaving 9 bases between the germline ends. Germline CDR1 reads SEHNR; CDR2 reads FQNEAQ (reference sequence). The CDR3 runs 12 residues. The CDR3 loop is CASSSQFDEQYF. CDR3 bases: TGTGCCAGCAGCTCCCAGTTCGACGAGCAGTACTTC.

The chain employs TRBV29-1 and TRBJ1-5; D remains ambiguous. CDR3 length: 13 amino acids. Germline V CDR1 and CDR2: SQVTM, ANQGSEA. The V and J ends lost 4 bases and 1 base respectively, with 8 bases between them. This chain's CDR3 is CSVAAGSNQPQHF. The CDR3 coding sequence is TGCAGCGTTGCCGCGGGGAGCAATCAGCCCCAGCATTTT. Using reference TRBV29-1 and TRBJ1-5 for the parts outside the CDR3, the full variable domain is SAVISQKPSRDICQRGTSLTIQCQVDSQVTMMFWYRQQPGQSLTLIATANQGSEATYESGFVIDKFPISRPNLTFSTLTVSNMSPEDSSIYLCSVAAGSNQPQHFGDGTRLSIL.

This clone was observed once. The rearrangement links TRBV18 to TRBJ1-1; D ambiguous. This CDR3 has 15 residues. Germline CDR1 KGHSH, CDR2 LQKENI. V lost 3 bases and J lost 3, with 14 bases in between. CDR3: CASSPPYPADTEAFF. DNA of the CDR3: TGTGCCAGCTCACCCCCTTATCCGGCGGACACTGAAGCTTTCTTT. The full variable domain, rest sourced from reference TRBV18 and TRBJ1-1, is NAGVMQNPRHLVRRRGQEARLRCSPMKGHSHVYWYRQLPEEGLKFMVYLQKENIIDESGMPKERFSAEFPKEGPSILRIQQVVRGDSAAYFCASSPPYPADTEAFFGQGTRLTVV.

Here the CDR3 reads CASTPSTDTQYF. Written as DNA, the CDR3 is TGTGCCAGCACCCCGTCCACAGATACGCAGTATTTT. The chain joins TRBV9 to TRBJ2-3; D is uncertain. Germline loops: CDR1 SGDLS, CDR2 YYNGEE. This CDR3 is 12 amino acids long. Trimming stripped 6 bases from V and 2 bases from J, with 7 bases between.

This rearrangement joins TRBV28 to TRBJ1-4; 7 bases line up with TRBD1. Germline lookup yields CDR1 MDHEN and CDR2 SYDVKM. This CDR3 has 12 residues. Trimming removed 6 bases from V and 7 bases from J; junction bases left unmatched: 2. As DNA, the CDR3 is TGTGCCAGCAGGCAGGGGGTTGAAAAACTGTTTTTT. Residues: CASRQGVEKLFF.

This rearrangement joins TRBV6-1 to TRBJ1-1, with 9 bases aligning to TRBD1. J gave up 2 bases and V 1 base, and 8 bases lay outside the gene matches. The CDR3 has 17 amino acids. CDR1 and CDR2 from the germline V gene are MNHNS and SASEGT. CDR3 amino acids: CASSEGTGGTRNTEAFF. CDR3 coding DNA: TGTGCCAGCAGTGAAGGTACAGGGGGCACCAGAAACACTGAAGCTTTCTTT.

The V call is TRBV2, the J call TRBJ2-5; D is perhaps TRBD1 (5 bases). This CDR3 has 13 amino acids. V dropped 5 bases and J dropped 0 bases, with 7 bases sitting between them. Germline values: CDR1 SNHLY, CDR2 FYNNEI. In DNA, the CDR3 is TGTGCCAGCAGTCGACAGCACCAAGAGACCCAGTACTTC. The encoded protein is CASSRQHQETQYF.

The CDR3 loop reads CASSEIGGDTQYF. Here the CDR3 DNA reads TGTGCCAGCAGTGAAATCGGGGGGGATACGCAGTATTTT. This sequence joins TRBV25-1 and TRBJ2-3, with 7 bases fitting TRBD2. The germline gives CDR1 MGHDK, CDR2 SYGVNS. The CDR3 has 13 residues. J lost 6 bases, V lost 2 bases, and 2 bases had no gene match. Looking up the rest from reference TRBV25-1 and TRBJ2-3 gives the full variable domain: EADIYQTPRYLVIGTGKKITLECSQTMGHDKMYWYQQDPGMELHLIHYSYGVNSTEKGDLSSESTVSRIRTEHFPLTLESARPSHTSQYLCASSEIGGDTQYFGPGTRLTVL.

As to this clone: The junction departs from the called germline gene at one end, perhaps through a read error. CDR3 amino acids: CASSLTGSQETQYF. The CDR3 nucleotides read TGTGCTAGCAGCTTAACGGGGAGCCAAGAGACCCAGTACTTC. The chain combines TRBV7-7 with TRBJ2-5, with D possibly TRBD2 on 5 matching bases. CDR3 size: 14 residues. Germline-derived CDR1 and CDR2 are SSHAT and FNYEAQ (reference sequence).

The chain links TRBV9 to TRBJ1-3, with D possibly being TRBD1 (6 bases). Germline V CDR1 and CDR2: SGDLS, YYNGEE. Trimming pared 4 bases from V and 0 bases from J, leaving 14 bases between. The CDR3 contains 16 residues. The CDR3 nucleotides are TGTGCCAGCAGCACCAGACAGGATCACTCTGGAAACACCATATATTTT. It yields the protein CASSTRQDHSGNTIYF. Using reference TRBV9 and TRBJ1-3 for the parts outside the CDR3, the full variable domain is DSGVTQTPKHLITATGQRVTLRCSPRSGDLSVYWYQQSLDQGLQFLIQYYNGEERAKGNILERFSAQQFPDLHSELNLSSLELGDSALYFCASSTRQDHSGNTIYFGEGSWLTVV.

This clone has only one observation. The gene calls are TRBV27 and TRBJ2-5; perhaps D is TRBD1 or TRBD2 (5 bases each). Between the trimmed V and J ends, which lost 2 bases and 4 bases, there was a span of 14 bases. The CDR3 contains 15 residues. Germline V gene data show CDR1 as MNHEY and CDR2 as SMNVEV (reference sequence). Written as DNA, the CDR3 is TGTGCCAGCAGTTTAGGGGGAACGTCGTTAGAGACCCAGTACTTC. This translates into CASSLGGTSLETQYF.

The J gene is TRBJ2-5, the V gene TRBV11-2; 11 bases are a match to TRBD2. The CDR3 loop spans 18 amino acids. Germline CDR1 reads SGHAT; CDR2 reads FQNNGV. Losses at the gene ends were 5 bases for V and 7 bases for J; bases not matched to a gene: 18. In DNA, the CDR3 is TGTGCCAGCAGCCGGATCGTTAGCGGGAGGGGGCGGTCAGGGACCCAGTACTTC. It codes for CASSRIVSGRGRSGTQYF.

This clone was seen just once. The V gene is TRBV18, the J gene TRBJ1-2, with D possibly matching TRBD1 (5 bases). The CDR3 is 16 residues long. Trimming shortened V by 4 bases and J by 2 bases, and 17 bases separated the two germline ends. Germline loops: CDR1 KGHSH, CDR2 LQKENI. The CDR3 DNA is TGTGCCAGCTCACGGGATACGGGACGGACCAACTATGGCTACACCTTC. Protein: CASSRDTGRTNYGYTF.

This clone was seen once. This rearrangement joins TRBV4-2 to TRBJ2-1; TRBD2 agrees at 10 bases. J was trimmed by 3 bases and V by 1 base; bases with no gene match: 6. This CDR3 comprises 17 residues. Germline CDR1 is LGHNA and CDR2 is YNFKEQ. CDR3 bases: TGTGCCAGCAGCCAAGGACTCGGACTAGCGGACTACAATGAGCAGTTCTTC. Its translation is CASSQGLGLADYNEQFF.

This chain uses TRBV2 with TRBJ1-2; D uncertain. The CDR3 consists of 12 residues. Looked up from germline, CDR1 is SNHLY and CDR2 is FYNNEI. V was shortened by 4 bases and J by 4 bases, with 7 bases between the two germline ends. CDR3 sequence reads: CASSGESYGYTF. CDR3 bases: TGTGCCAGCAGTGGGGAGAGCTATGGCTACACCTTC.

This clone came up once. This sequence joins TRBV5-1 and TRBJ2-3, with D tentatively TRBD1 (6 bases). The V gene's germline CDR1 is SGHRS and CDR2 YFSETQ. V was pared by 1 base and J by 1 base, with 7 bases between. The CDR3 sequence is 14 residues long. The CDR3 sequence: CASSLYRGTDTQYF. CDR3 nucleotides: TGCGCCAGCAGCTTGTACAGGGGCACAGATACGCAGTATTTT.

Only one count was recorded for this clone. The chain uses TRBV4-2 and TRBJ1-1, with 7 bases identical to TRBD1. CDR3 size: 15 residues. The germline CDR1 and CDR2 sequences are LGHNA and YNFKEQ. The V gene end was trimmed by 4 bases and the J gene end by 3 bases; junction bases not matched to a gene: 8. CDR3 loop: CASSPGQSGDTEAFF. CDR3 DNA sequence: TGTGCCAGCAGCCCGGGACAGTCCGGGGACACTGAAGCTTTCTTT.

The chain links TRBV30 to TRBJ1-1; tentatively, D is TRBD1 (6 bases). Trimming took 4 bases from V and 5 from J, leaving 8 bases between them. Germline values: CDR1 GTSNPN, CDR2 SVGIG (reference sequence). CDR3 size: 11 residues. The CDR3 loop is CAWKDSTEAFF. CDR3 in DNA: TGTGCCTGGAAGGACAGTACTGAAGCTTTCTTT.

The chain uses TRBV7-9 and TRBJ2-3; 8 bases fit TRBD2. Trimming removed 5 bases from V and 3 bases from J; junction bases left unmatched: 7. From germline, CDR1 is SEHNR and CDR2 FQNEAQ (reference sequence). The CDR3 extends over 15 amino acids. The CDR3 nucleotides read TGTGCCAGCAGCGCGAGCGGGAGAGAGACAGATACGCAGTATTTT. Its protein is CASSASGRETDTQYF.

This chain connects TRBV6-1 to TRBJ1-1; D is undetermined. V lost 1 base to trimming and J lost 4 bases, with 7 bases between them. Germline V gene data show CDR1 as MNHNS and CDR2 as SASEGT. The CDR3 has 13 residues. CDR3 in DNA: TGTGCCAGCAGTGAAGTTCGGACCACTGAAGCTTTCTTT. It codes for CASSEVRTTEAFF.

This chain links TRBV11-2 with TRBJ2-7, with 7 bases that match TRBD2. The length of the CDR3 is 16 residues. Trimming cost V 0 bases and J 3 bases; bases outside gene matches: 8. Germline values: CDR1 SGHAT, CDR2 FQNNGV. The CDR3 spells CASSLEGGTESYEQYF. DNA for the CDR3: TGTGCCAGCAGCTTAGAGGGGGGGACTGAAAGCTACGAGCAGTACTTC.

The V call is TRBV7-6, the J call TRBJ2-7; D might be TRBD1 or TRBD2, each matching 7 bases. Trimming left V 6 bases short and J 2 bases short, with 17 bases between. Germline V gene lookup returns CDR1 SGHVS and CDR2 FNYEAQ. This CDR3 spans 15 amino acids. CDR3: CASSLSGTATYEQYF. CDR3 in DNA: TGTGCCAGCAGTTTGAGCGGGACAGCCACCTACGAGCAGTACTTC.

V is TRBV5-1 and J is TRBJ2-1; D not resolved. Germline CDR1 reads SGHRS; CDR2 reads YFSETQ. Trimming left V 0 bases short and J 0 bases short, with 7 bases between. The CDR3 length is 15 residues. The CDR3 here is CASSLAPSSYNEQFF. In DNA form, the CDR3 reads TGCGCCAGCAGCTTGGCACCCAGCTCCTACAATGAGCAGTTCTTC.

The J gene is TRBJ1-5, the V gene TRBV10-2; D gene unclear. The germline CDR1 and CDR2 sequences are WSHSY and SAAADI. The CDR3 is made up of 13 amino acids. Trimming removed 3 bases from V and 2 bases from J, with 5 bases in between. The CDR3 nucleotides are TGCGCCAGCAGTGACGCCCGCAATCAGCCCCAGCATTTT. Translation gives CASSDARNQPQHF.

The rearrangement links TRBV10-1 to TRBJ1-2; 8 bases are shared with TRBD1. After removal of 8 bases from V and 2 bases from J, the junction contained 7 bases not matched to a gene. CDR3 length equals 14 residues. Germline lookup yields CDR1 WNHNN and CDR2 SYGVQD (reference sequence). DNA of the CDR3: TGCGCCAGCCCCCGGGACAGGATAAACTATGGCTACACCTTC. Translated: CASPRDRINYGYTF.